One and the same sample provided the 15 T cell receptor beta chains below, sequenced in a study of T-cell memory formation after mild COVID-19. TCRdb re-called the 5' RACE reads with MiXCR, one entry per CDR3 protein. This table holds 250,000 to 350,000 distinct CDR3 sequences, 15% found once. Sequencing was carried out using PBMCs or a T cell subset sorted from them (not recorded which). The receptor source for this set is a man between 18 and 29 years old who had mild COVID-19 (a few samples of this study predate the infection). Cell type and time point are not known.

This clonotype was observed a handful of times. The genes are TRBV7-6 and TRBJ2-2; unclear D gene. V lost 5 bases to trimming and J lost 1 base, with 14 bases between them. The germline CDR1 and CDR2 sequences are SGHVS and FNYEAQ. The CDR3 is 16 residues long. The CDR3 DNA reads TGTGCCAGCAGCCCCGGATGGGGTTTGAACACCGGGGAGCTGTTTTTT. This translates into CASSPGWGLNTGELFF.

This clonotype was seen more than once but under ten times. V is TRBV6-5 and J is TRBJ1-2; D is unresolved. This CDR3 has 14 residues. Trimming pared 2 bases from V and 4 bases from J, leaving 11 bases between. From germline, CDR1 is MNHEY and CDR2 SVGAGI. In nucleotides, the CDR3 is TGTGCCAGCAGTTACCTCCCAGGCACCTATGGCTACACCTTC. Protein product: CASSYLPGTYGYTF.

This clonotype came up a few times. V and J are TRBV20-1 and TRBJ2-2, with no clear D. V lost 3 bases and J 0 bases, leaving 8 bases between the germline ends. The germline CDR1 and CDR2 sequences are DFQATT and SNEGSKA (reference sequence). The CDR3 consists of 14 residues. The CDR3 sequence is CSASDSSNTGELFF. The CDR3 region has the DNA TGCAGTGCTAGCGATTCTTCGAACACCGGGGAGCTGTTTTTT.

The J gene is TRBJ1-1, the V gene TRBV2; D is ambiguous. V was trimmed by 7 bases and J by 3 bases, leaving 12 bases between them. CDR1 is SNHLY and CDR2 is FYNNEI in the germline V gene. The CDR3 sequence is 13 residues long. The CDR3 region has the DNA TGTGCCAGCACCTCGGGAGGGTACACTGAAGCTTTCTTT. Protein sequence: CASTSGGYTEAFF.

This chain links TRBV7-2 with TRBJ2-5, with 9 bases fitting TRBD2. Germline assignment: CDR1 SGHTA and CDR2 FQGNSA. The length of the CDR3 is 16 residues. V trimming: 3 bases; J trimming: 5 bases; junction bases outside the gene matches: 10. The CDR3 sequence: CASSFVLAGGAETQYF. The DNA for the CDR3 is TGTGCCAGCAGCTTTGTGCTGGCGGGGGGGGCTGAGACCCAGTACTTC.

The CDR3 DNA sequence: TGCAGCGTTGGATGGGACAGGCCCTCGGAGACCCAGTACTTC. It specifies CSVGWDRPSETQYF. This chain connects TRBV29-1 to TRBJ2-5, with 8 bases fitting TRBD1. Trimming cost V 4 bases and J 5 bases; bases outside gene matches: 9. Germline V gene sequence: CDR1 SQVTM, CDR2 ANQGSEA. CDR3 length equals 14 residues.

This clonotype was picked up a small number of times. The CDR3 region is CASKGGLWYF. CDR3 nucleotides: TGTGCCAGCAAGGGAGGTTTATGGTATTTT. The chain employs TRBV6-5 and TRBJ2-3, with D possibly TRBD2 on 6 matching bases. Trimming stripped 7 bases from V and 14 bases from J, with 13 bases between. This CDR3 is built from 10 residues. Germline V gene lookup returns CDR1 MNHEY and CDR2 SVGAGI.

The J gene is TRBJ1-1, the V gene TRBV20-1; no reliable D call. Germline loops: CDR1 DFQATT, CDR2 SNEGSKA (reference sequence). The V end was cut by 6 bases, the J end by 0 bases, with 14 bases between. The CDR3 is made up of 14 amino acids. CDR3 nucleotides: TGCAGTGCCCTTCCAGGAACCTTGAACACTGAAGCTTTCTTT. This gives the protein CSALPGTLNTEAFF.

This clonotype has only a few counts. This CDR3 reads CASSTGGSPLHF. The CDR3, as DNA: TGTGCCAGCAGTACGGGGGGCTCACCCCTCCACTTT. The chain combines TRBV6-5 with TRBJ1-6, with D tentatively TRBD1 (6 bases). The CDR3 contains 12 residues. V lost 5 bases, J lost 10 bases, and 9 bases lay in between. The germline V gene encodes CDR1 MNHEY and CDR2 SVGAGI.

V and J are TRBV18 and TRBJ2-5; D ambiguous. Germline loops: CDR1 KGHSH, CDR2 LQKENI. V lost 3 bases and J lost 4, with 6 bases in between. The CDR3 contains 12 residues. CDR3 protein: CASSPDPETQYF. Here the CDR3 DNA reads TGTGCCAGCTCACCCGACCCAGAGACCCAGTACTTC.

This chain joins TRBV11-2 and TRBJ1-1; D unclear. Looked up from germline, CDR1 is SGHAT and CDR2 is FQNNGV. This CDR3 is built from 14 residues. Trimming took 4 bases from V and 13 from J, leaving 22 bases between them. The CDR3 coding sequence is TGTGCCAGCAGCTCCACGACGGACCTCCTAGATGGTTTCTTT. Its protein is CASSSTTDLLDGFF. Together with reference TRBV11-2 and TRBJ1-1, the CDR3 gives the full variable domain: EAGVAQSPRYKIIEKRQSVAFWCNPISGHATLYWYQQILGQGPKLLIQFQNNGVVDDSQLPKDRFSAERLKGVDSTLKIQPAKLEDSAVYLCASSSTTDLLDGFFGQGTRLTVV.

The chain has TRBV9 and TRBJ1-1; no clear D gene. The CDR3 contains 15 residues. Trimming pared 0 bases from V and 0 bases from J, leaving 9 bases between. Germline CDR1 SGDLS, CDR2 YYNGEE. CDR3 in DNA: TGTGCCAGCAGCGTAGAAGGAAGAATGAACACTGAAGCTTTCTTT. Translating it yields CASSVEGRMNTEAFF.

This clonotype was counted a few times. The chain carries TRBV7-3 and TRBJ2-3; D is tentatively TRBD1 or TRBD2 (5 bases each). This CDR3 has 17 amino acids. V shed 2 bases and J shed 4 bases, with 19 bases lying between them. Per germline, CDR1 SGHTA and CDR2 FQGTGA. The CDR3 region has the DNA TGTGCCAGCAGCTTAGGGGACGACGATTTAAACTCAGATACGCAGTATTTT. It translates to CASSLGDDDLNSDTQYF. Filled out from reference TRBV7-3 and TRBJ2-3, the complete variable domain reads GAGVSQTPSNKVTEKGKYVELRCDPISGHTALYWYRQSLGQGPEFLIYFQGTGAADDSGLPNDRFFAVRPEGSVSTLKIQRTERGDSAVYLCASSLGDDDLNSDTQYFGPGTRLTVL.

The rearrangement links TRBV4-1 to TRBJ2-5, with D perhaps matching TRBD1 (6 bases). Germline assignment: CDR1 MGHRA and CDR2 YSYEKL. CDR3 length: 19 residues. With 0 bases removed from V and 5 bases from J, the gap between germline ends came to 25 bases. The CDR3 DNA reads as TGCGCCAGCAGCCAAGATCCAGATAGCGTAGGACAGTCCGGGGAGACCCAGTACTTC. Its translation: CASSQDPDSVGQSGETQYF.

The J gene is TRBJ1-2, the V gene TRBV6-1; D uncertain. The CDR3 totals 14 residues. Germline CDR1 and CDR2: MNHNS and SASEGT. Trimming removed 2 bases from V and 4 bases from J, with 11 bases in between. As DNA, the CDR3 is TGTGCCAGCAGTGAAATCCCCCGGTTCTATGGCTACACCTTC. Its translation is CASSEIPRFYGYTF.